This entry concerns a single TCR beta chain. Its cognate antigen is unknown. This entry belongs to a study of beta chain features in type 1 diabetes. The wider study: Healthy donors and patients had similar age, gender and cell yields.

Staining for CD45RO/CCR7/CD25/CD127/CD95/CD27 allowed sorting of CD4+ naive, central memory, regulatory and stem cell-like memory cells. Whole-study findings and limits: All four CD4+ subsets of Type 1 diabetes patients contained TCRB CDR3s that were moderately but significantly shorter. Insertions were fewer and deletions more numerous at VDJ junctions in type 1 diabetes patients. Overrepresentation of cells with high TCR expression could result from cDNA sequencing.

Expressed TCRB transcripts were sequenced, since all the RNA that had been isolated was reverse transcribed. Here immunoSEQ multiplex PCR was the method, and the copy in TCRdb shows in-frame clones only, minus some. The sample lists approximately 600,000 clones; around 12% were seen once. This CDR3 spans 16 amino acids. The J segment lost 5 bases and the V segment lost 0 bases, leaving 8 bases of the junction unmatched. CDR1 and CDR2 (germline): SGHTA, FQGNSA. The genes are TRBV7-2 and TRBJ2-7; 9 positions agree with TRBD2. The sequenced material came from naive CD4+ T cells from blood. This TCR was sampled from a man aged 25 to 40 with type 1 diabetes. The CDR3 bases are TGTGCCAGCAGCTTAGCACCCTCCAGCGGGGGGAACGAGCAGTACTTC. This translates into CASSLAPSSGGNEQYF.